This TCR beta chain was captured by sequencing in a study of long-term antiretroviral therapy in people with HIV. With survey level as its setting, the immunoSEQ assay was v3.0. Clones were sequenced by immunoSEQ multiplex PCR, and TCRdb holds only the in-frame ones, with some missing. This table has roughly 29,000 clones, about 80% appearing once. Source: unsorted PBMCs, taken 0.3 years after starting antiretroviral therapy. This sequence was found in a man aged 40-55 years with HIV.

CDR3 nucleotides: TGTGCCAGCAGTTTTTTATATGCGACAGGGTTTTTGATACATAGCAATCAGCCCCAGCATTTT. It encodes CASSFLYATGFLIHSNQPQHF. The chain is built from TRBV28 and TRBJ1-5; 7 bases are shared with TRBD1. The CDR3 is 21 amino acids. Germline values: CDR1 MDHEN, CDR2 SYDVKM. The V segment lost 3 bases and the J segment 0 bases; nucleotides outside the gene matches: 20.